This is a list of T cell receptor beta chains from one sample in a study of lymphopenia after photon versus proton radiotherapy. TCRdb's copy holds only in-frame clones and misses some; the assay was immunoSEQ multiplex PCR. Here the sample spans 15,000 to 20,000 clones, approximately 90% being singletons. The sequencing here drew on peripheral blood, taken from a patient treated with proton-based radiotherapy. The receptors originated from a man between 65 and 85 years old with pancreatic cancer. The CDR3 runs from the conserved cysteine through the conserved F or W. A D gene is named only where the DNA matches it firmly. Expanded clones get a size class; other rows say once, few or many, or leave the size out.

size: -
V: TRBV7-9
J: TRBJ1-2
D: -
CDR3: CASSSEQGRRNYGYTF
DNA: TGTGCCAGCAGCTCGGAACAGGGCCGCCGAAACTATGGCTACACCTTC

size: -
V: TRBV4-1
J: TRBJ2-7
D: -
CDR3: CASSQVLGLEQYF
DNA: TGCGCCAGCAGCCAAGTTTTGGGGTTGGAGCAGTACTTC

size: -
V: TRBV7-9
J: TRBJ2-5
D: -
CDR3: CASSFNVQTQYF
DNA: TGTGCCAGCAGCTTTAACGTTCAGACCCAGTACTTC

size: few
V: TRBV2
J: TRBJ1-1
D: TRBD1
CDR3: CASSGQGGEAFF
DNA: TGTGCCAGCAGCGGACAGGGGGGCGAAGCTTTCTTT

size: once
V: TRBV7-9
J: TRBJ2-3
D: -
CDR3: CASSLGLGEADTQYF
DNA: TGTGCCAGCAGCTTAGGGCTGGGGGAAGCAGATACGCAGTATTTT

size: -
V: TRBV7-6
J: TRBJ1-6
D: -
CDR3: CASSQTLWGANSPLHF
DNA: TGTGCCAGCAGCCAAACCCTATGGGGGGCGAATTCACCCCTCCACTTT

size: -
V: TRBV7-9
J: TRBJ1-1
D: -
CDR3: CASSGKQGGNTEAFF
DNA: TGTGCCAGCAGCGGCAAGCAGGGAGGGAACACTGAAGCTTTCTTT

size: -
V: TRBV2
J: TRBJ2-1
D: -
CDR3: CASLPGQTYNEQFF
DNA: TGTGCCAGCCTCCCCGGGCAGACCTACAATGAGCAGTTCTTC

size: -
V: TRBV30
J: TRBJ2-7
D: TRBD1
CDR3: CACLRDRGTYEQYF
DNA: TGTGCCTGCCTCCGGGACAGGGGTACCTACGAGCAGTACTTC

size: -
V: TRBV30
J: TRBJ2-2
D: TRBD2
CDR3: CAWSEGTSGSTIGELFF
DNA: TGTGCCTGGAGTGAGGGGACTAGCGGGAGTACTATCGGGGAGCTGTTTTTT

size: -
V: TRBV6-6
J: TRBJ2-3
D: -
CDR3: CASLKGLSSTDTQYF
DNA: TGTGCCAGCCTTAAGGGATTGTCTAGCACAGATACGCAGTATTTT

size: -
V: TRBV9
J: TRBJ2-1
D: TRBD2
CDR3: CASSPSGGLNNEQFF
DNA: TGTGCCAGCAGCCCTAGCGGGGGCCTAAACAATGAGCAGTTCTTC

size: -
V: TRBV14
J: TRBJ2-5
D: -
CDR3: CASSQEGTVVETQYF
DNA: TGTGCCAGCAGCCAAGAGGGGACGGTCGTGGAGACCCAGTACTTC

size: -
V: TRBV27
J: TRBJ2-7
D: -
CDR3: CASSLDRTYEQYF
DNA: TGTGCCAGCAGTTTAGACAGAACCTACGAGCAGTACTTC

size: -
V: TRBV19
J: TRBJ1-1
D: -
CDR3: CASSRRGAGGEAFF
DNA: TGTGCCAGTAGTAGACGGGGCGCTGGGGGTGAAGCTTTCTTT

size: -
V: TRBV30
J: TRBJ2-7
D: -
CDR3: CAWGHIYEQYF
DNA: TGTGCCTGGGGACACATTTACGAGCAGTACTTC

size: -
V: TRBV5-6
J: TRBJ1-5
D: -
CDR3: CASSLSLSGALNQPQHF
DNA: TGTGCCAGCAGCTTATCATTATCAGGGGCTCTAAATCAGCCCCAGCATTTT

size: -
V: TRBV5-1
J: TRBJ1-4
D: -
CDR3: CASFPGGKLFF
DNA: TGCGCCAGTTTCCCTGGGGGAAAACTGTTTTTT

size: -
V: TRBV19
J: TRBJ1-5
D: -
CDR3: CATRGMADNQPQHF
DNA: TGTGCCACCCGCGGTATGGCTGACAATCAGCCCCAGCATTTT

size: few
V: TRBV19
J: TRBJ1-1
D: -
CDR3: CASSTQARGGGTEAFF
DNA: TGTGCCAGTAGTACCCAGGCCCGGGGAGGAGGCACTGAAGCTTTCTTT

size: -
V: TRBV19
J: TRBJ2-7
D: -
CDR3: CASSLSPAGGTGEQYF
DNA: TGTGCCAGTAGTCTTTCCCCGGCCGGCGGAACCGGGGAGCAGTACTTC

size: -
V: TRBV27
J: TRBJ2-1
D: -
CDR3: CASSLREGGSSYNEQFF
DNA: TGTGCCAGCAGTTTACGAGAGGGCGGTAGCTCCTACAATGAGCAGTTCTTC

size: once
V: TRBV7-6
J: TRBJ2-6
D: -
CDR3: CASSTGDSSSGANVLTF
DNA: TGTGCCAGCAGCACAGGGGACTCCAGCTCTGGGGCCAACGTCCTGACTTTC

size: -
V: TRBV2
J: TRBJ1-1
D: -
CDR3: CASSEGGQMNTEAFF
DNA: TGTGCCAGCAGTGAAGGTGGGCAGATGAACACTGAAGCTTTCTTT

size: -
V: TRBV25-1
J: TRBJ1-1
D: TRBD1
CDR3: CASSETGDLNTEAFF
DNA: TGTGCCAGCAGTGAGACAGGGGACCTGAACACTGAAGCTTTCTTT

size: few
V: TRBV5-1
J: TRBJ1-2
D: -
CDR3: CASSSTAGLSNYGYTF
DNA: TGCGCCAGCAGCTCGACCGCAGGGCTTTCTAACTATGGCTACACCTTC

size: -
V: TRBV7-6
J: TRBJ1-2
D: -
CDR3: CASSLGHRVGYTF
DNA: TGTGCCAGCAGCTTAGGGCACAGGGTTGGCTACACCTTC

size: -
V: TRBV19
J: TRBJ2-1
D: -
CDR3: CASTSGTVYNEQFF
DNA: TGTGCCAGTACCTCCGGGACTGTCTACAATGAGCAGTTCTTC

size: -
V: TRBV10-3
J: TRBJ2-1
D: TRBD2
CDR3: CAISAALSGSFYNEQFF
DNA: TGTGCCATCAGTGCGGCACTTAGCGGGAGTTTCTACAATGAGCAGTTCTTC

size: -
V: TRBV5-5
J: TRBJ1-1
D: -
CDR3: CASSLQGWTEAFF
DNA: TGTGCCAGCAGCCTACAGGGTTGGACTGAAGCTTTCTTT

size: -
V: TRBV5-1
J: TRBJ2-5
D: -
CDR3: CASSLDMETQYF
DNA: TGCGCCAGCAGCTTGGATATGGAGACCCAGTACTTC

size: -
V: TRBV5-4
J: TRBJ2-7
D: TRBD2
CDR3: CASSPFGGGAAYEQYF
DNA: TGTGCCAGCAGCCCCTTCGGCGGGGGGGCCGCCTACGAGCAGTACTTC